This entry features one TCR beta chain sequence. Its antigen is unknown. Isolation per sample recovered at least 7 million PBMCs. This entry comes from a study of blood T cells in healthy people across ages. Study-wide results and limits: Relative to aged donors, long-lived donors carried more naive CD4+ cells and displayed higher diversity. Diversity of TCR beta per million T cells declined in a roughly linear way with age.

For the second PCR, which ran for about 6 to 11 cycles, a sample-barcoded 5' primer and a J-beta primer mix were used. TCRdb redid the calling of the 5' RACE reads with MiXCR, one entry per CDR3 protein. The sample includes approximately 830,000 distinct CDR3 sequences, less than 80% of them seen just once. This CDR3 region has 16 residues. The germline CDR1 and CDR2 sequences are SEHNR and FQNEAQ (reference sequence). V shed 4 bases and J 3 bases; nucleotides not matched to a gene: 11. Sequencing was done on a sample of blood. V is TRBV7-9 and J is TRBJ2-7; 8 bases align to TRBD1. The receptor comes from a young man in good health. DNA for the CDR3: TGTGCCAGCAGCTACTTTCGGACAGGGAGGATCTACGAGCAGTACTTC. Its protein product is CASSYFRTGRIYEQYF.